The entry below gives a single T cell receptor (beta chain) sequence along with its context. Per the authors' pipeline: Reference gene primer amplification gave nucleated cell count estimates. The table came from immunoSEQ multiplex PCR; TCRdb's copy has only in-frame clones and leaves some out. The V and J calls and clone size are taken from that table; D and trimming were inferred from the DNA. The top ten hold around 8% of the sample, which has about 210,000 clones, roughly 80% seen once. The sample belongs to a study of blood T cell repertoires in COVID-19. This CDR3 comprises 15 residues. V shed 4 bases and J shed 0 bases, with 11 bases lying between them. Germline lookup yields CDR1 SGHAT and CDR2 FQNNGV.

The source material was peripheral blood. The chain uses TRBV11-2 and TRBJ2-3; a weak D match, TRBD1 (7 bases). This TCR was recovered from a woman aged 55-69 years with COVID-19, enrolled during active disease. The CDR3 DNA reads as TGTGCCAGCAGCTCACAGGGGACTAGCACAGATACGCAGTATTTT. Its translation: CASSSQGTSTDTQYF. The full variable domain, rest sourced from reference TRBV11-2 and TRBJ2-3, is EAGVAQSPRYKIIEKRQSVAFWCNPISGHATLYWYQQILGQGPKLLIQFQNNGVVDDSQLPKDRFSAERLKGVDSTLKIQPAKLEDSAVYLCASSSQGTSTDTQYFGPGTRLTVL.